A single sample is the source of the 7 T cell receptor beta chains below, sequenced in a study of monozygotic twins with inflammatory bowel disease. TCRdb reprocessed the 5' RACE reads, keeping one entry per CDR3 protein, no DNA. Recorded for this sample: some 450,000 distinct CDR3 sequences. Source material: blood. All receptors derive from a human donor with ulcerative colitis or Crohn's disease, or a healthy co-twin of an affected twin (not recorded which).

The gene calls are TRBV20-1 and TRBJ1-2; TCRdb picks TRBD1, but there is no DNA to check that call. Germline assignment: CDR1 DFQATT and CDR2 SNEGSKA (reference sequence). There are 16 residues in the CDR3. CDR3: CSASRDREAFVGRYTF.

The chain carries TRBV20-1 and TRBJ1-2; TCRdb names TRBD1, which stays unverified in the absence of DNA. The CDR3 is made up of 13 amino acids. The germline CDR1 and CDR2 sequences are DFQATT and SNEGSKA (reference sequence). Here the CDR3 reads CSARDGQGSGYTF.

CDR3 protein: CASSQEVRETEKLFF. The chain employs TRBV4-3 and TRBJ1-4; lacking DNA, the TRBD1 call made by TCRdb goes unchecked. Looked up from germline, CDR1 is LGHNA and CDR2 is YSLEER. The CDR3 extends over 15 amino acids.

The chain couples TRBV6-2 or TRBV6-3 to TRBJ2-3; the TRBD2 assignment by TCRdb is unverifiable without DNA. The CDR3 runs 17 residues. Germline CDR1 is MNHEY and CDR2 is SVGEGT. The chain's CDR3 is CASSFPVTGPSTDTQYF.

The rearrangement joins TRBV10-3 to TRBJ1-1; as DNA is missing, the TRBD1 call by TCRdb cannot be tested. The CDR3 sequence is 15 residues long. Germline assignment: CDR1 ENHRY and CDR2 SYGVKD. The CDR3 is CAISAQDRVVAEAFF.

This rearrangement joins TRBV7-2 to TRBJ2-3; TCRdb designates TRBD2, a call that cannot be tested without DNA. The CDR3 extends over 15 amino acids. The V gene's germline CDR1 is SGHTA and CDR2 FQGNSA. The CDR3 sequence: CASSVGTTFTDTQYF.

V gene TRBV30 combines with J gene TRBJ1-2. The CDR3 sequence is 13 residues long. Germline assignment: CDR1 GTSNPN and CDR2 SVGIG (reference sequence). This CDR3 is CAWRGQFPYGYTF. The variable domain in full, with the rest retrieved from reference TRBV30 and TRBJ1-2, is SQTIHQWPATLVQPVGSPLSLECTVEGTSNPNLYWYRQAAGRGLQLLFYSVGIGQISSEVPQNLSASRPQDRQFILSSKKLLLSDSGFYLCAWRGQFPYGYTFGSGTRLTVV.